These 17 T cell receptor beta chains were sequenced from one sample in a study of blood T cell repertoires in COVID-19. Profiled with immunoSEQ multiplex PCR; TCRdb holds only in-frame clones, not every one. In the table there are 150,000 to 200,000 clones, 87% of which are singletons. The sample taken for sequencing was peripheral blood. The receptors here all came from a man in his sixties with active or convalescent COVID-19.

This chain uses TRBV10-3 with TRBJ1-1; TRBD1 matches 7 bases. CDR3 size: 15 residues. The trim removed 11 bases at V and 4 bases at J, leaving 16 bases unmatched. Germline V gene data show CDR1 as ENHRY and CDR2 as SYGVKD. CDR3 in amino acids: CASISDRERGTEAFF. The CDR3 DNA reads TGTGCCTCAATTAGCGACAGGGAGAGGGGCACTGAAGCTTTCTTT.

This clone was observed a single time. The chain uses TRBV7-3 and TRBJ1-1; no firm D call. V gave up 2 bases and J gave up 7 bases, with 14 bases separating them. Looked up from germline, CDR1 is SGHTA and CDR2 is FQGTGA. The CDR3 has 14 amino acids. CDR3 bases: TGTGCCAGCAGCTTAGACGGGTCCACGGGTGAAGCTTTCTTT. Translated, it gives CASSLDGSTGEAFF.

This clone was observed once. J is TRBJ2-3 and V is TRBV7-2; 11 bases are shared with TRBD2. After removal of 2 bases from V and 0 bases from J, the junction contained 7 bases not matched to a gene. The CDR3 runs 18 residues. Germline CDR1 and CDR2: SGHTA and FQGNSA. DNA for the CDR3: TGTGCCAGCAGCTTAAGGCTAGCGGGGGGCCCTAGCACAGATACGCAGTATTTT. It encodes CASSLRLAGGPSTDTQYF.

DNA for the CDR3: TGTGCCAGCAGCCCATCTCTGGGGGCGCGGACTGAAGCTTTCTTT. The encoded protein is CASSPSLGARTEAFF. This chain joins TRBV6-5 and TRBJ1-1; D perhaps matches TRBD1 (6 bases). Germline loops: CDR1 MNHEY, CDR2 SVGAGI. V was cut by 6 bases and J by 5 bases, with 19 bases left in between. The CDR3 has 15 residues.

The chain recombines TRBV18 with TRBJ1-3; no clear D. V lost 6 bases to trimming and J lost 3 bases, with 12 bases between them. This CDR3 region has 14 residues. Per germline, CDR1 KGHSH and CDR2 LQKENI. In nucleotides, the CDR3 is TGTGCCAGCTCTCCCGGACGGGATGGAAACACCATATATTTT. This gives the protein CASSPGRDGNTIYF.

The chain carries TRBV27 and TRBJ2-3; no reliable D call. Germline CDR1 is MNHEY and CDR2 is SMNVEV (reference sequence). The CDR3 totals 13 residues. V dropped 3 bases and J dropped 1 base, with 5 bases sitting between them. CDR3 sequence: CASSFSGTDTQYF. The CDR3 nucleotides are TGTGCCAGCAGTTTCTCAGGCACAGATACGCAGTATTTT.

CDR3 residues: CATRDRVGEKLFF. CDR3 bases: TGTGCCACCAGGGACAGGGTGGGTGAAAAACTGTTTTTT. The chain combines TRBV24-1 with TRBJ1-4; TRBD1 matches 8 bases. Germline V gives CDR1 KGHDR, CDR2 SFDVKD. V was pared by 7 bases and J by 7 bases, with 4 bases of the junction left unmatched. The CDR3 is 13 residues long.

The chain couples TRBV7-2 to TRBJ2-2, with D tentatively TRBD1 (5 bases). V was shortened by 5 bases and J by 6 bases, with 13 bases between the two germline ends. The CDR3 spans 14 residues. From germline, CDR1 is SGHTA and CDR2 FQGNSA. The CDR3 reads CASSRQGRPGELFF. The CDR3 bases are TGTGCCAGCAGCAGGCAGGGTCGCCCCGGGGAGCTGTTTTTT.

The chain has TRBV5-6 and TRBJ2-1; possibly TRBD2 for D (7 bases). Germline assignment: CDR1 SGHDT and CDR2 YYEEEE. Trimming stripped 2 bases from V and 7 bases from J, with 13 bases between. The CDR3 is 14 amino acids. Written as DNA, the CDR3 is TGTGCCAGCAGCTTTGGGGGGGCTTGGAATGAGCAGTTCTTC. Residues: CASSFGGAWNEQFF.

This chain connects TRBV21-1 to TRBJ1-1. TRBV21-1 is noted as a pseudogene. CDR3 length equals 15 residues. DNA for the CDR3: TGTGCCAGCAGCAGCACTGGCCGGGAGAACACTGAAGCTTTCTTT. It is translated as CASSSTGRENTEAFF.

V gene TRBV2 combines with J gene TRBJ1-4; D is possibly TRBD1 (6 bases). From germline, CDR1 is SNHLY and CDR2 FYNNEI. CDR3 length: 15 residues. V gave up 6 bases and J gave up 7 bases, with 18 bases separating them. CDR3 sequence (DNA): TGTGCCAGCAGCGGGCCTCGGGGGGCGGGTGAAAAACTGTTTTTT. Translation: CASSGPRGAGEKLFF.

The rearrangement uses TRBV21-1 and TRBJ1-4; TRBD1 is taken as the D call from the table, unchecked against the DNA. TRBV21-1 is termed a pseudogene. CDR3 length: 18 residues. The CDR3 reads CASSSPGQGTATNEKLFF. The CDR3 DNA sequence: TGTGCCAGCAGCAGTCCGGGACAGGGAACGGCGACTAATGAAAAACTGTTTTTT.

This CDR3 reads CASSQEGGRGIGELFF. The CDR3 DNA sequence: TGCGCCAGCAGCCAAGAAGGGGGACGGGGTATCGGGGAGCTGTTTTTT. V and J are TRBV4-1 and TRBJ2-2; D may be TRBD1 (6 bases). The CDR3 length is 16 residues. CDR1 is MGHRA, CDR2 YSYEKL, per germline. V was trimmed by 0 bases and J by 7 bases, leaving 15 bases between them.

The rearrangement links TRBV10-3 to TRBJ1-5, with 8 bases aligning to TRBD1. The J segment lost 6 bases and the V segment lost 3 bases, leaving 4 bases of the junction unmatched. This CDR3 comprises 14 residues. The germline V gene encodes CDR1 ENHRY and CDR2 SYGVKD. The CDR3 loop is CAISDGQGSQPQHF. The CDR3 nucleotides read TGTGCCATCAGTGATGGACAGGGAAGTCAGCCCCAGCATTTT.

This chain uses TRBV7-9 with TRBJ1-2, with 9 positions matching TRBD1. This CDR3 spans 15 amino acids. The V and J ends lost 1 base and 6 bases, in that order; junction bases with no gene match: 6. Germline V gene data show CDR1 as SEHNR and CDR2 as FQNEAQ (reference sequence). The CDR3 DNA sequence: TGTGCCAGCAGCTTAGACTTAAACAGGGGGCATGGCTACACCTTC. This translates into CASSLDLNRGHGYTF.

This clone was seen only once. V is TRBV29-1 and J is TRBJ1-4; weak D call: TRBD1 (6 bases). V was pared by 6 bases and J by 1 base, with 12 bases between. This CDR3 has 14 amino acids. The germline CDR1 and CDR2 sequences are SQVTM and ANQGSEA. This CDR3 reads CSVAATGTNEKLFF. Here the CDR3 DNA reads TGCAGCGTCGCGGCGACAGGAACTAATGAAAAACTGTTTTTT.

The chain employs TRBV12-5 and TRBJ2-5; D is unresolved. The CDR3 totals 13 residues. Trimming left V 6 bases short and J 8 bases short, with 16 bases between. Germline assignment: CDR1 LGHNT and CDR2 FRNRAP. The CDR3 loop is CASGADTSGTQYF. For the CDR3, the DNA is TGTGCTAGTGGCGCTGACACCTCCGGAACCCAGTACTTC.